What follows are 20 T cell receptor beta chains derived from one specimen sequenced in a study of cytomegalovirus exposure and HLA in healthy donors. The PCR had 60 Vbeta and 13 Jbeta primers. TCRdb's copy holds only in-frame clones and misses some; the assay was immunoSEQ multiplex PCR. The sample lists a few hundred thousand clones, roughly 84% occurring once. The specimen was PBMCs. The receptors originated from a girl aged 10 to 17 in good health and CMV-seronegative.

The chain recombines TRBV19 with TRBJ2-7, with 8 nucleotides matching TRBD1. V lost 5 bases, J lost 3 bases, and 9 bases stayed unmatched. CDR1 and CDR2 from the germline V gene are LNHDA and SQIVND (reference sequence). This CDR3 has 15 amino acids. In DNA, the CDR3 is TGTGCCAGTAGTCTATCGACAGGGGCCCTCTACGAGCAGTACTTC. Translation: CASSLSTGALYEQYF.

The chain combines TRBV9 with TRBJ1-3; 7 positions agree with TRBD1. The CDR3 is 15 amino acids. Per the germline V gene, CDR1 is SGDLS and CDR2 is YYNGEE. V shed 4 bases and J 4 bases; nucleotides not matched to a gene: 8. This CDR3 is CASSSGGSWGNTIYF. In DNA, the CDR3 is TGTGCCAGCAGCTCAGGGGGATCCTGGGGAAACACCATATATTTT.

The rearrangement joins TRBV7-9 to TRBJ1-1, with 7 positions matching TRBD1. The trim removed 5 bases at V and 4 bases at J, leaving 4 bases unmatched. This CDR3 spans 13 amino acids. Germline loops: CDR1 SEHNR, CDR2 FQNEAQ (reference sequence). The CDR3 is CASSIHRGTEAFF. The DNA of the CDR3 is TGTGCCAGCAGCATACACAGGGGCACTGAAGCTTTCTTT.

The chain couples TRBV7-9 to TRBJ1-3; the D is unclear. The germline gives CDR1 SEHNR, CDR2 FQNEAQ (reference sequence). The CDR3 contains 15 residues. Deletions cut 1 base from V and 2 bases from J, with 9 bases between. CDR3 in amino acids: CASSLVVSPGNTIYF. The CDR3 DNA sequence: TGTGCCAGCAGCTTAGTGGTTAGTCCTGGAAACACCATATATTTT.

This chain links TRBV9 with TRBJ2-1; 7 bases match TRBD2. Losses at the gene ends were 4 bases for V and 6 bases for J; bases not matched to a gene: 10. Germline V lookup: CDR1 SGDLS, CDR2 YYNGEE. The CDR3 is 15 amino acids. CDR3 nucleotides: TGTGCCAGCAGCTTGAGAACGGGAGGTTTCAATGAGCAGTTCTTC. Protein product: CASSLRTGGFNEQFF.

The chain joins TRBV9 to TRBJ2-1, with unresolved D. The CDR3 length is 14 residues. CDR1 and CDR2 from the germline V gene are SGDLS and YYNGEE. V lost 0 bases to trimming and J lost 9 bases, with 13 bases between them. The CDR3 DNA follows: TGTGCCAGCAGCGTAGTGTGGGCCTCCCCTGAGCAGTTCTTC. It codes for CASSVVWASPEQFF.

The rearrangement links TRBV6-6 to TRBJ2-1, with 7 bases identical to TRBD1. V lost 10 bases, J lost 12 bases, and 15 bases stayed unmatched. The V gene's germline CDR1 is MNHNY and CDR2 SVGAGI (reference sequence). This CDR3 region has 13 residues. The CDR3, as DNA: TGTGCCACCCCACCGCCAGACAGGGACGGGCAGTTCTTC. Translated, it gives CATPPPDRDGQFF.

The V gene is TRBV13, the J gene TRBJ2-7; no clear D gene. Per germline, CDR1 PRHDT and CDR2 FYEKMQ (reference sequence). V was pared by 0 bases and J by 2 bases, with 8 bases between. CDR3 length: 14 residues. The CDR3 is CASSLGRFTYEQYF. The CDR3 region has the DNA TGTGCCAGCAGCTTAGGCCGTTTTACCTACGAGCAGTACTTC.

This clone was seen only once. V usage is TRBV15 and J usage is TRBJ2-7, with a possible D match to TRBD1 (5 bases). The V and J ends lost 0 bases and 3 bases respectively, with 9 bases between them. Germline V gene data show CDR1 as LNHNV and CDR2 as YYDKDF (reference sequence). This CDR3 is built from 14 residues. The CDR3 region is CATSRDTQGYEQYF. The DNA for the CDR3 is TGTGCCACCAGCAGAGATACTCAGGGCTACGAGCAGTACTTC.

The V gene is TRBV15, the J gene TRBJ1-5, with D possibly being TRBD1 (5 bases). The germline CDR1 and CDR2 sequences are LNHNV and YYDKDF (reference sequence). The CDR3 has 14 residues. V was cut by 5 bases and J by 9 bases, with 17 bases left in between. The CDR3 protein is CATSRRVAEAPQHF. The CDR3 DNA sequence: TGTGCCACCAGCCGCAGGGTTGCCGAGGCGCCCCAGCATTTT.

The chain has TRBV28 and TRBJ2-1; 8 bases are shared with TRBD1. Germline V lookup: CDR1 MDHEN, CDR2 SYDVKM. The trim removed 9 bases at V and 3 bases at J, leaving 4 bases unmatched. The CDR3 totals 13 residues. The CDR3 region is CASRTGNYNEQFF. CDR3 nucleotide sequence: TGTGCCAGTCGGACAGGGAACTACAATGAGCAGTTCTTC. The complete variable domain, with remaining parts taken from reference TRBV28 and TRBJ2-1, reads DVKVTQSSRYLVKRTGEKVFLECVQDMDHENMFWYRQDPGLGLRLIYFSYDVKMKEKGDIPEGYSVSREKKERFSLILESASTNQTSMYLCASRTGNYNEQFFGPGTRLTVL.

This chain uses TRBV7-9 with TRBJ2-5, with TRBD2 matching 7 bases. Germline CDR1 SEHNR, CDR2 FQNEAQ (reference sequence). The ends lost 5 bases at V and 4 bases at J; junction bases unmatched: 13. This CDR3 has 16 residues. CDR3 coding DNA: TGTGCCAGCAGCCCCCCCGGTGGACTAGATGGAGAGACCCAGTACTTC. Protein product: CASSPPGGLDGETQYF.

The CDR3 is CASSMPGQGLIKQYF. DNA of the CDR3: TGTGCCAGTAGTATGCCGGGACAGGGCCTGATCAAGCAGTACTTC. V and J are TRBV19 and TRBJ2-7; 9 nucleotides agree with TRBD1. J was trimmed by 8 bases and V by 3 bases; bases with no gene match: 11. Germline V lookup: CDR1 LNHDA, CDR2 SQIVND (reference sequence). This CDR3 comprises 15 residues.

CDR3 in amino acids: CASSLTDLQGRNTEAFF. Here the CDR3 DNA reads TGTGCCAGCAGTTTGACCGACCTACAGGGGAGGAACACTGAAGCTTTCTTT. The gene calls are TRBV27 and TRBJ1-1; 7 positions agree with TRBD1. The CDR3 has 17 amino acids. With V trimmed by 3 bases and J by 1 base, 11 bases remained unmatched. Germline CDR1 MNHEY, CDR2 SMNVEV (reference sequence).

This rearrangement joins TRBV5-1 to TRBJ2-2; 7 bases align to TRBD1. Per the germline V gene, CDR1 is SGHRS and CDR2 is YFSETQ. The CDR3 is 16 residues long. V was pared by 7 bases and J by 6 bases, with 15 bases of the junction left unmatched. The DNA of the CDR3 is TGCGCCAGCTCTTCACACCTTACAGGGGTGGCCGGGGAGCTGTTTTTT. Translation gives CASSSHLTGVAGELFF.

The rearrangement uses TRBV15 and TRBJ2-3, with 8 nucleotides matching TRBD1. CDR3 length: 14 residues. Losses at the gene ends were 2 bases for V and 4 bases for J; bases not matched to a gene: 2. Germline values: CDR1 LNHNV, CDR2 YYDKDF (reference sequence). In nucleotides, the CDR3 is TGTGCCACCAGCAGACGACAGGGGTCAGATACGCAGTATTTT. Amino acid sequence: CATSRRQGSDTQYF.

The rearrangement joins TRBV4-2 to TRBJ1-1, with D tentatively TRBD1 (6 bases). CDR1 is LGHNA, CDR2 YNFKEQ, per germline. Trimming took off 1 base at V and 3 bases at J, with 12 bases between the two ends. The CDR3 contains 15 residues. CDR3: CASSQGRKGDTEAFF. CDR3 DNA sequence: TGTGCCAGCAGCCAAGGACGGAAGGGGGACACTGAAGCTTTCTTT.

CDR3 region: CASSVAPYPGQGMVTEAFF. The CDR3, as DNA: TGTGCCAGCAGCGTAGCCCCATATCCGGGACAGGGGATGGTCACTGAAGCTTTCTTT. The chain carries TRBV9 and TRBJ1-1, with 10 bases lining up with TRBD1. Germline CDR1 and CDR2: SGDLS and YYNGEE. The CDR3 covers 19 residues. The trim removed 0 bases at V and 4 bases at J, leaving 15 bases unmatched.

This clone was seen only a few times. J is TRBJ1-3 and V is TRBV6-5; TRBD1 might be the D (5 bases). V was clipped by 0 bases and J by 4 bases, with 10 bases between them. Germline assignment: CDR1 MNHEY and CDR2 SVGAGI. The CDR3 loop spans 15 amino acids. The CDR3 here is CASSYSDTSGNTIYF. In nucleotides, the CDR3 is TGTGCCAGCAGTTACTCGGACACGTCGGGAAACACCATATATTTT.

The chain employs TRBV5-6 and TRBJ1-5, with D unclear. Between the trimmed V and J ends, which lost 0 bases and 6 bases, there was a span of 16 bases. Germline V gives CDR1 SGHDT, CDR2 YYEEEE. The CDR3 runs to 16 residues. The CDR3 bases are TGTGCCAGCAGCTTGGTAGGCCCGCCGGGGAGTCAGCCCCAGCATTTT. Translated, it gives CASSLVGPPGSQPQHF.